This T cell receptor (beta chain) originates from a study of blood T cells in healthy people across ages. Germline CDR1 is SQVTM and CDR2 is ANQGSEA. Trimming pared 4 bases from V and 3 bases from J, leaving 7 bases between. CDR3 length equals 12 residues. Then a second PCR, running roughly 7 to 11 cycles, was carried out with a sample-barcoded 5' primer and a J-beta primer mix. Via MiXCR, TCRdb re-called the 5' RACE reads, giving one row per CDR3 protein. The sample includes fewer than 650,000 distinct CDR3 sequences, about 28% of them seen just once. This same sample was also taken into another study, of T cells of mothers and their children. Turning to that study: Similar effects of thymic selection on TCR recombination output were recorded in related and unrelated pairs.

The source of this sequence is a boy aged 2 to 10 in good health. The sequenced sample was blood. This chain uses TRBV29-1 with TRBJ1-3, with D hard to call. The CDR3 coding sequence is TGCAGCGTTGGGGGATTTGGAAACACCATATATTTT. Its protein product is CSVGGFGNTIYF.